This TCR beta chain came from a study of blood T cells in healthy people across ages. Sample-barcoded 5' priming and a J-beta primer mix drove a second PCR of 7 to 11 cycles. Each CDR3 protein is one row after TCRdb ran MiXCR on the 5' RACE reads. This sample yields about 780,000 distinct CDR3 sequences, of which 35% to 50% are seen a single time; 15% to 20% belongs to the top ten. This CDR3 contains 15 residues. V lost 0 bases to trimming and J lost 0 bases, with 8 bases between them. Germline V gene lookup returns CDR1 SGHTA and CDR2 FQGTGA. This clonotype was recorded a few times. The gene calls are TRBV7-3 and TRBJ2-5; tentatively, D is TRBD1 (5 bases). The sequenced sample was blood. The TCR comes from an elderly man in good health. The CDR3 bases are TGTGCCAGCAGCTTAACGGGGCTTAACCAAGAGACCCAGTACTTC. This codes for CASSLTGLNQETQYF.